The 27 T cell receptor beta chains below all came from one sample that was sequenced in a study of cytomegalovirus exposure and HLA in healthy donors. 60 Vbeta and 13 Jbeta primers were used in PCR. Assay: immunoSEQ multiplex PCR; the TCRdb copy retains only in-frame clones and omits some. The repertoire holds roughly 130,000 clones, with roughly 78% as singletons. What was sequenced was PBMCs. The receptor source for this set is a young man in good health and CMV-seronegative.

This chain connects TRBV28 to TRBJ2-6; TRBD1 matches 7 bases. Germline trimming cut 5 bases from V and 0 bases from J; bases unmatched to any gene: 4. The CDR3 extends over 16 amino acids. Germline V lookup: CDR1 MDHEN, CDR2 SYDVKM. DNA for the CDR3: TGTGCCAGCAGTCTAGGACAGGCCTCTGGGGCCAACGTCCTGACTTTC. This codes for CASSLGQASGANVLTF.

This clone was seen once. The chain recombines TRBV15 with TRBJ1-1; no clear D. V was pared by 0 bases and J by 6 bases, with 8 bases between. The CDR3 contains 13 residues. Germline-derived CDR1 and CDR2 are LNHNV and YYDKDF (reference sequence). The CDR3: CATSRDRESEAFF. The CDR3 region has the DNA TGTGCCACCAGCAGAGATCGGGAGTCTGAAGCTTTCTTT.

V usage is TRBV6-5 and J usage is TRBJ2-2; 7 nucleotides line up with TRBD1. Trimming removed 7 bases from V and 2 bases from J; junction bases left unmatched: 7. The germline gives CDR1 MNHEY, CDR2 SVGAGI. This CDR3 is 15 amino acids long. The CDR3 loop is CASNWAGGNTGELFF. DNA of the CDR3: TGTGCCAGCAACTGGGCAGGGGGAAACACCGGGGAGCTGTTTTTT.

The chain employs TRBV6-5 and TRBJ2-7, with D maybe TRBD2 (5 bases). Germline V gene lookup returns CDR1 MNHEY and CDR2 SVGAGI. V dropped 6 bases and J dropped 3 bases, with 18 bases sitting between them. The CDR3 is 15 residues long. The CDR3 bases are TGTGCCAGCAGCGTTGCGGGCGAGGCCTTCTACGAGCAGTACTTC. It translates to CASSVAGEAFYEQYF.

The V call is TRBV2, the J call TRBJ2-5; 8 bases line up with TRBD1. V gave up 5 bases and J gave up 1 base; unmatched junction bases: 9. The length of the CDR3 is 16 residues. Per germline, CDR1 SNHLY and CDR2 FYNNEI. The CDR3 DNA is TGTGCCAGCAGTATCGAATCGGGACAGGCCCAAGAGACCCAGTACTTC. Its translation is CASSIESGQAQETQYF.

J is TRBJ1-1 and V is TRBV27, with D possibly TRBD1 on 6 matching bases. V lost 8 bases and J lost 6, with 10 bases in between. The CDR3 sequence is 11 residues long. CDR1 and CDR2 from the germline V gene are MNHEY and SMNVEV (reference sequence). CDR3 in amino acids: CASVKGAEAFF. Written as DNA, the CDR3 is TGTGCCAGCGTCAAGGGGGCTGAAGCTTTCTTT.

This clone was seen once. The chain uses TRBV30 and TRBJ2-6; the D gene is possibly TRBD1 (5 bases). Germline loops: CDR1 GTSNPN, CDR2 SVGIG (reference sequence). Trimming took 1 base from V and 1 from J, leaving 8 bases between them. This CDR3 has 15 amino acids. CDR3 sequence reads: CAWSAGFSGANVLTF. CDR3 DNA: TGTGCCTGGAGTGCAGGGTTTTCTGGGGCCAACGTCCTGACTTTC.

The J gene is TRBJ1-2, the V gene TRBV4-3, with TRBD1 matching over 9 bases. With V trimmed by 4 bases and J by 2 bases, 5 bases remained unmatched. Germline loops: CDR1 LGHNA, CDR2 YSLEER. The CDR3 is made up of 15 amino acids. In DNA form, the CDR3 reads TGCGCCAGCAGCCCCCGGGACAGGGCGAACTATGGCTACACCTTC. Protein: CASSPRDRANYGYTF.

This chain's CDR3 is CASSGLEQSHSNQPQHF. CDR3 DNA: TGTGCCAGCAGTGGGTTGGAACAGAGCCATAGCAATCAGCCCCAGCATTTT. The V and J genes are TRBV6-1 and TRBJ1-5; no clear D. Trimming left V 4 bases short and J 0 bases short, with 16 bases between. This CDR3 spans 17 amino acids. Germline assignment: CDR1 MNHNS and CDR2 SASEGT.

The CDR3 DNA is TGTGCCAGCAGTGTCTACGAGAATCAGCCCCAGCATTTT. This encodes CASSVYENQPQHF. The chain combines TRBV6-1 with TRBJ1-5; D gene unclear. The V end was cut by 4 bases, the J end by 4 bases, with 8 bases between. The CDR3 is made up of 13 amino acids. Germline-derived CDR1 and CDR2 are MNHNS and SASEGT.

V and J are TRBV19 and TRBJ2-5, with 8 bases lining up with TRBD1. The CDR3 is made up of 14 amino acids. From germline, CDR1 is LNHDA and CDR2 SQIVND (reference sequence). The junction had 5 bases not matched to a gene; V was cut back by 4 bases and J by 4 bases. The CDR3 is CASSTGGPGETQYF. The CDR3 DNA is TGTGCCAGTAGTACAGGGGGCCCCGGAGAGACCCAGTACTTC.

The chain combines TRBV6-5 with TRBJ2-7; maybe TRBD2 (7 bases). The germline V gene encodes CDR1 MNHEY and CDR2 SVGAGI. The length of the CDR3 is 14 residues. Trimming pared 5 bases from V and 3 bases from J, leaving 14 bases between. The CDR3 protein is CASSDEGGGYEQYF. Here the CDR3 DNA reads TGTGCCAGCAGTGACGAGGGGGGGGGCTACGAGCAGTACTTC.

The chain couples TRBV5-1 to TRBJ2-7; TRBD2 agrees at 8 bases. V lost 2 bases, J lost 2 bases, and 9 bases stayed unmatched. Looked up from germline, CDR1 is SGHRS and CDR2 is YFSETQ. The CDR3 runs to 16 residues. CDR3 sequence reads: CASSLFGRGQTYEQYF. The CDR3 DNA reads TGCGCCAGCAGCTTATTCGGGAGGGGCCAAACCTACGAGCAGTACTTC. Using reference TRBV5-1 and TRBJ2-7 for the parts outside the CDR3, the full variable domain is KAGVTQTPRYLIKTRGQQVTLSCSPISGHRSVSWYQQTPGQGLQFLFEYFSETQRNKGNFPGRFSGRQFSNSRSEMNVSTLELGDSALYLCASSLFGRGQTYEQYFGPGTRLTVT.

The chain is built from TRBV6-5 and TRBJ1-6; 7 positions agree with TRBD1. There are 14 residues in the CDR3. The junction had 4 bases not matched to a gene; V was cut back by 5 bases and J by 6 bases. Germline V gene sequence: CDR1 MNHEY, CDR2 SVGAGI. CDR3: CASSRDSSNSPLHF. The DNA for the CDR3 is TGTGCCAGCAGTCGGGACAGTAGTAATTCACCCCTCCACTTT.

This clone was found a few times. The rearrangement joins TRBV4-3 to TRBJ2-2; D is possibly TRBD1 (6 bases). V was cut by 3 bases and J by 4 bases, with 18 bases left in between. The germline gives CDR1 LGHNA, CDR2 YSLEER. The CDR3 consists of 17 residues. In DNA, the CDR3 is TGCGCCAGCAGCCAGAATCTCCGACAGGAGATCACCGGGGAGCTGTTTTTT. Its protein is CASSQNLRQEITGELFF.

The chain employs TRBV19 and TRBJ1-2; unclear D gene. Looked up from germline, CDR1 is LNHDA and CDR2 is SQIVND (reference sequence). The CDR3 totals 14 residues. Trimming left V 1 base short and J 6 bases short, with 12 bases between. CDR3 nucleotide sequence: TGTGCCAGTAGTATAGCCCCCCCTCAGGATGGCTACACCTTC. Translating gives CASSIAPPQDGYTF. The variable domain in full, completed from reference TRBV19 and TRBJ1-2, reads DGGITQSPKYLFRKEGQNVTLSCEQNLNHDAMYWYRQDPGQGLRLIYYSQIVNDFQKGDIAEGYSVSREKKESFPLTVTSAQKNPTAFYLCASSIAPPQDGYTFGSGTRLTVV.

The V call is TRBV18, the J call TRBJ2-2; TRBD1 might be the D (6 bases). Trimming stripped 2 bases from V and 4 bases from J, with 20 bases between. Germline CDR1 KGHSH, CDR2 LQKENI. The CDR3 has 18 residues. The CDR3 region has the DNA TGTGCCAGCTCACCATCAACAGGGCTAAAGTCTGCCACCGGGGAGCTGTTTTTT. Encoded protein: CASSPSTGLKSATGELFF.

The rearrangement links TRBV2 to TRBJ2-6; D not resolved. Trimming left V 5 bases short and J 0 bases short, with 8 bases between. The CDR3 sequence is 15 residues long. The germline CDR1 and CDR2 sequences are SNHLY and FYNNEI. CDR3 nucleotides: TGTGCCAGCAGTTACTCCGACTCTGGGGCCAACGTCCTGACTTTC. It codes for CASSYSDSGANVLTF.

The chain is built from TRBV7-2 and TRBJ2-7; D unclear. Per the germline V gene, CDR1 is SGHTA and CDR2 is FQGNSA. The CDR3 is 12 amino acids. V lost 3 bases to trimming and J lost 2 bases, with 5 bases between them. CDR3: CASSFWPYEQYF. Written as DNA, the CDR3 is TGTGCCAGCAGCTTCTGGCCCTACGAGCAGTACTTC.

V and J are TRBV13 and TRBJ2-1, with 7 bases that match TRBD2. The CDR3 totals 12 residues. V shed 9 bases, J shed 8 bases, and the junction held 7 bases outside the gene matches. Germline V lookup: CDR1 PRHDT, CDR2 FYEKMQ (reference sequence). The DNA for the CDR3 is TGTGCCAGTGAAGGGGCGGGAGATGAGCAGTTCTTC. This translates into CASEGAGDEQFF.

The sample holds a few counts of this clone. The chain combines TRBV11-2 with TRBJ1-1; D gene ambiguous. This CDR3 is built from 15 residues. CDR1 is SGHAT and CDR2 is FQNNGV in the germline V gene. Trimming pared 5 bases from V and 1 base from J, leaving 14 bases between. The CDR3 loop reads CASSAFAGGNTEAFF. CDR3 coding DNA: TGTGCCAGCAGCGCGTTCGCCGGTGGGAACACTGAAGCTTTCTTT.

V is TRBV7-2 and J is TRBJ1-1; 9 bases map to TRBD1. The CDR3 covers 15 residues. V gave up 0 bases and J gave up 5 bases; unmatched junction bases: 4. Germline CDR1 and CDR2: SGHTA and FQGNSA. The CDR3 protein is CASSLAPTGGTEAFF. In DNA, the CDR3 is TGTGCCAGCAGCTTAGCTCCGACAGGGGGGACTGAAGCTTTCTTT.

The chain links TRBV6-5 to TRBJ2-7; 9 bases agree with TRBD2. The CDR3 is made up of 16 amino acids. The V segment lost 0 bases and the J segment 1 base; nucleotides outside the gene matches: 4. Germline CDR1 is MNHEY and CDR2 is SVGAGI. Here the CDR3 reads CASSYSSGRVSYEQYF. Here the CDR3 DNA reads TGTGCCAGCAGTTACTCTAGCGGGAGAGTATCCTACGAGCAGTACTTC.

The J gene is TRBJ1-2, the V gene TRBV5-4, with D perhaps TRBD1 (6 bases). This CDR3 comprises 13 residues. The V and J ends lost 5 bases and 2 bases respectively, with 10 bases between them. Germline assignment: CDR1 SGHNT and CDR2 YYREEE (reference sequence). For the CDR3, the DNA is TGTGCCAGCAGTTATGGACAGAACTATGGCTACACCTTC. Residues: CASSYGQNYGYTF.

The chain recombines TRBV2 with TRBJ1-4, with D unresolved. V lost 4 bases to trimming and J lost 10 bases, with 13 bases between them. This CDR3 region has 13 residues. Germline V lookup: CDR1 SNHLY, CDR2 FYNNEI. The CDR3 reads CASSVGGGGKLFF. The CDR3 region has the DNA TGTGCCAGCAGTGTAGGTGGAGGCGGAAAACTGTTTTTT.

The table lists this clone with a count of one. The V gene is TRBV5-1, the J gene TRBJ1-5; D possibly corresponds to TRBD1 (5 bases). Germline CDR1 reads SGHRS; CDR2 reads YFSETQ. The CDR3 is made up of 15 amino acids. V was shortened by 1 base and J by 3 bases, with 11 bases between the two germline ends. The CDR3 sequence: CASSLLAGPNQPQHF. CDR3 DNA: TGCGCCAGCAGCTTGTTGGCAGGGCCCAATCAGCCCCAGCATTTT.

Here the CDR3 reads CASSLDRVWDNSPLHF. CDR3 nucleotides: TGTGCCAGCAGCTTAGACCGGGTCTGGGATAATTCACCCCTCCACTTT. The rearrangement uses TRBV11-2 and TRBJ1-6; D remains ambiguous. This CDR3 has 16 amino acids. Trimming took off 0 bases at V and 5 bases at J, with 11 bases between the two ends. Germline lookup yields CDR1 SGHAT and CDR2 FQNNGV. Filled out from reference TRBV11-2 and TRBJ1-6, the complete variable domain reads EAGVAQSPRYKIIEKRQSVAFWCNPISGHATLYWYQQILGQGPKLLIQFQNNGVVDDSQLPKDRFSAERLKGVDSTLKIQPAKLEDSAVYLCASSLDRVWDNSPLHFGNGTRLTVT.